This T cell receptor (beta chain) originates from a study of T cells after yellow fever vaccination. Study details: The fractions with low cell numbers were processed using SMART-Seq v4 Ultra Low Input.

The CDR3 is 13 residues long. Germline V gives CDR1 LNHDA, CDR2 SQIVND (reference sequence). The V and J ends lost 0 bases and 6 bases respectively, with 9 bases between them. To note about this clonotype: Its antigen remains unidentified.

Study results and limitations: Abundant bulk-derived clonotypes could contaminate FACS-sorted repertoires. After the booster, about 95% of CD4 and about nine tenths of CD8 primary-response clones were re-detected.

For TCR, cDNA came from 5'RACE template switching, which added a universal primer site and UMIs. TCRdb fed the 5' RACE reads into MiXCR, producing one record per CDR3 protein. The table includes 500,000 to 650,000 distinct CDR3 sequences, 17% detected once. The source is a man in his late teens or twenties who received the YFV17D yellow fever vaccine. This specimen consisted of PBMCs, obtained more than 4 days after the first yellow fever vaccination. V usage is TRBV19 and J usage is TRBJ2-7; the D gene is possibly TRBD2 (5 bases). CDR3 sequence: CASSIDRESEQYF. CDR3 DNA: TGTGCCAGTAGTATAGATCGGGAATCCGAGCAGTACTTC.